The following is a TCR beta chain sequence with its context. There is no known antigen for this receptor. No quality values exist for individual bases; no much larger clone is one base distant. According to the study, the label for this sample's treatment or condition signals: 19 received Ad26.COV2.S at low or high dose, single or two shots; 5 received placebo; per-sample allocation not given. For vaccine and placebo recipients, the sequenced repertoires came from samples collected on day 63 after the first injection. Between 29 July and 7 August 2020, Cohort 1b enrolled about two dozen adults aged 18-55 years at one site in Boston, USA. Ad26.COV2.S consisted of a replication-incompetent adenovirus type 26 vector by which a prefusion-stabilized SARS-CoV-2 spike protein from the original Wuhan strain was expressed. This record belongs to a study of Ad26.COV2.S vaccination and SARS-CoV-2 variants (dated by TCRdb to the early 2020s). About the investigation overall: Vaccine-arm donors came from COV1001, a multicentre, randomized, double-blind, placebo-controlled phase I-IIa trial of Ad26.COV2.S in healthy adults. Ad26.COV2.S was administered intramuscularly at a dose of 5x10^10 or 1x10^11 viral particles, either as one shot or as two shots given 56 days apart. TCRbeta repertoire sequencing served as the tool for gauging how specific and how broad the SARS-CoV-2-reactive T cell receptors were following Ad26.COV2.S vaccination. A total of around 32 samples were included in the TCR-sequenced set, comprising 19 Ad26.COV2.S vaccine recipients, 5 placebo recipients and 8 SARS-CoV-2 convalescent individuals. Trial participants were randomized into five groups of five: low-dose or high-dose Ad26.COV2.S given once or twice, or placebo on both occasions. Throughout the experiments and outcome assessment, investigators stayed blinded to trial group allocation.

Results and caveats for the whole study, not just this receptor: Ad26.COV2.S recipients had higher spike-specific TCR breadth than placebo recipients (P = 0.0014). Substantial breadth of spike-specific CD8+ and CD4+ T cell responses was reported after vaccination. Vaccine and placebo recipients had similar non-spike TCR breadth, a finding consistent with the vaccine containing only spike. Comparing responses between vaccine doses or regimens was not something the study was powered to do. The authors noted that the TCR breadth and depth analyses may have underestimated total T cell responses.

Taken from the germline V gene, the CDR1 and CDR2 loops are SGDLS and YYNGEE. From V the trimming removes 2 bases and from J it removes 7 bases, while the gene matches leave 10 bases of the junction unaccounted for. The CDR3 goes from the cysteine to the phenylalanine over 15 residues. Only the CDR3 DNA stays, 45 bases, in frame from base 1. TCRbeta CDR3 regions were sequenced with the immunoSEQ Assay. After extraction, genomic DNA underwent amplification by bias-controlled multiplex PCR, followed by high-throughput sequencing. Processing in the source paper ran as follows. To quantify the absolute abundance of each unique TCRbeta CDR3 region, sequences were collapsed and filtered. T cell fraction was estimated by normalizing TCRbeta template counts to usable DNA, with usable DNA measured through amplification of reference genes found in all nucleated cells. Repertoire TCRs were annotated as SARS-CoV-2-specific when V gene, CDR3 amino acid sequence and J gene were exactly matched to a known reactive TCR set. The reference SARS-CoV-2 TCR set was derived from MIRA and filtered for enrichment in COVID-19-positive ImmuneCODE repertoires, a step that removed public or cross-reactive TCRs. Drawing on the MIRA antigens, annotated TCRs were analysed further at the level of specific ORF or position within ORF. Depth was the summed frequency of annotated unique rearrangements, while breadth was defined as annotated unique rearrangements over total unique productive rearrangements. Two-sided Wilcoxon rank-sum tests were applied when comparing TCR breadth between groups. TCRdb re-hosts the immuneACCESS table, in-frame sequences only. Its copies lack some clones; in the studies checked, an unresolved V gene accounts for under half of them, and the cause for the rest is not known. That table is the source of V, J and clone size, and D and trimming were worked out from the DNA. This sample comprises roughly 680,000 clones, around 92% of them detected only once. In total, the top ten clones hold nearly 1.5% of the sample.

The rearranged segments are TRBV9 and TRBJ2-7, and 9 junctional nucleotides match TRBD2. This TCR was sampled from a person aged 18-65 years who received the Ad26.COV2.S COVID-19 vaccine or a placebo. The sample here was peripheral blood, taken in a trial of Ad26.COV2.S vaccine versus placebo. The DNA is TGTGCCAGCAGCGTCAAACCAGGACTAGCGAGGGAGCAGTACTTC. Translated, this is CASSVKPGLAREQYF.